Shown below are 24 T cell receptor beta chains from a single sample sequenced in a study of Ad26.COV2.S vaccination and SARS-CoV-2 variants. As to treatment: approximately 18 received Ad26.COV2.S at low or high dose, single or two shots; 5 received placebo; per-sample allocation not given. All samples were drawn on day 63, counting from the first vaccine or placebo injection. Sequencing used immunoSEQ multiplex PCR; TCRdb keeps in-frame clones, though not all of them. The sample lists 200,000 to 300,000 clones; roughly 87% were seen once. Sequenced here: peripheral blood, sampled in a trial of Ad26.COV2.S vaccine versus placebo. These receptors all come from a person aged 18-60 years who received the Ad26.COV2.S COVID-19 vaccine or a placebo.

This chain connects TRBV6-6 to TRBJ1-5; D is undetermined. V was cut by 8 bases and J by 4 bases, with 9 bases left in between. This CDR3 comprises 12 residues. Germline loops: CDR1 MNHNY, CDR2 SVGAGI (reference sequence). CDR3 sequence reads: CASVEGNQPQHF. CDR3 sequence (DNA): TGTGCCAGCGTCGAGGGAAATCAGCCCCAGCATTTT.

This clone was observed once. The chain employs TRBV7-9 and TRBJ2-2; D is undetermined. The CDR3 covers 14 residues. V lost 5 bases to trimming and J lost 2 bases, with 9 bases between them. Germline CDR1 SEHNR, CDR2 FQNEAQ (reference sequence). CDR3 amino acids: CASSPTANTGELFF. The CDR3 DNA follows: TGTGCCAGCAGCCCGACTGCCAACACCGGGGAGCTGTTTTTT.

This clone was detected only once. The chain has TRBV7-8 and TRBJ2-5; TRBD2 might be the D (5 bases). This CDR3 comprises 13 residues. CDR1 and CDR2 from the germline V gene are SGHVS and FQNEAQ. Trimming removed 3 bases at V and 5 bases at J, with 10 bases between. CDR3 amino acids: CASSFGITETQYF. Written as DNA, the CDR3 is TGTGCCAGCAGCTTCGGGATTACGGAGACCCAGTACTTC.

This clone was seen just once. J is TRBJ2-1 and V is TRBV7-9; TRBD1 aligns across 9 bases. The germline gives CDR1 SEHNR, CDR2 FQNEAQ (reference sequence). V gave up 5 bases and J gave up 15 bases; unmatched junction bases: 14. CDR3 size: 14 residues. This CDR3 reads CASSQQGAGEDGFF. The CDR3 nucleotides are TGTGCCAGCAGCCAACAGGGGGCGGGGGAAGATGGGTTCTTC.

This clone was counted once. The chain employs TRBV28 and TRBJ1-1; TRBD1 is a possible D gene (6 bases). In germline, CDR1 is MDHEN, CDR2 SYDVKM. Trimming stripped 6 bases from V and 4 bases from J, with 12 bases between. This CDR3 has 13 amino acids. CDR3 protein: CASSRGGRTEAFF. CDR3 nucleotide sequence: TGTGCCAGCAGCCGGGGGGGCCGCACTGAAGCTTTCTTT.

The genes are TRBV7-9 and TRBJ2-1, with D perhaps matching TRBD1 or TRBD2 (5 bases each). CDR3 length: 14 amino acids. The V end lost 5 bases, the J end lost 10 bases, and 18 bases lay between the germline ends. Germline V gene lookup returns CDR1 SEHNR and CDR2 FQNEAQ (reference sequence). CDR3: CASSGRIQDSEQFF. In DNA form, the CDR3 reads TGTGCCAGCAGCGGACGAATACAGGACTCAGAGCAGTTCTTC.

DNA for the CDR3: TGCAGTGCTAGTGGACGGAACACCGGGGAGCTGTTTTTT. Residues: CSASGRNTGELFF. V is TRBV20-1 and J is TRBJ2-2; D call uncertain. Looked up from germline, CDR1 is DFQATT and CDR2 is SNEGSKA (reference sequence). Trimming left V 3 bases short and J 1 base short, with 6 bases between. The CDR3 covers 13 residues.

V is TRBV4-1 and J is TRBJ2-5; no clear D gene. Germline CDR1 is MGHRA and CDR2 is YSYEKL. The CDR3 totals 13 residues. The V end was cut by 1 base, the J end by 4 bases, with 7 bases between. CDR3 loop: CASSQANRETQYF. The DNA for the CDR3 is TGCGCCAGCAGCCAAGCAAACCGAGAGACCCAGTACTTC.

The chain employs TRBV5-1 and TRBJ2-1; no firm D call. The V and J ends lost 0 bases and 10 bases respectively, with 5 bases between them. The germline V gene has CDR1 SGHRS and CDR2 YFSETQ. The CDR3 spans 11 residues. The CDR3 spells CASSLVEEQFF. The CDR3 DNA sequence: TGCGCCAGCAGCTTGGTTGAAGAGCAGTTCTTC.

The CDR3 region is CASSSGLAGVKEQFF. CDR3 DNA: TGTGCCAGCAGTTCCGGACTAGCGGGGGTGAAGGAGCAGTTCTTC. This sequence joins TRBV27 and TRBJ2-1, with 13 bases matching TRBD2. The CDR3 is 15 amino acids. The junction had 7 bases not matched to a gene; V was cut back by 4 bases and J by 10 bases. Germline CDR1 MNHEY, CDR2 SMNVEV (reference sequence).

This sequence joins TRBV10-3 and TRBJ1-1, with D maybe TRBD1 (6 bases). Germline-derived CDR1 and CDR2 are ENHRY and SYGVKD. This CDR3 contains 14 residues. Trimming removed 0 bases from V and 4 bases from J, with 9 bases in between. The CDR3 here is CAISESSRGTEAFF. The CDR3 DNA reads as TGTGCCATCAGTGAGTCGTCCAGGGGCACTGAAGCTTTCTTT.

This chain joins TRBV4-1 and TRBJ1-5; D is possibly TRBD1 (5 bases). The CDR3 extends over 13 amino acids. Trimming stripped 0 bases from V and 7 bases from J, with 7 bases between. Germline values: CDR1 MGHRA, CDR2 YSYEKL. The CDR3, as DNA: TGCGCCAGCAGCCAAGATCGGGACCAGCCCCAGCATTTT. This codes for CASSQDRDQPQHF.

CDR3 bases: TGTGCCAGCAGCACTAGCGGGTACACAGATACGCAGTATTTT. Translation gives CASSTSGYTDTQYF. The V call is TRBV11-3, the J call TRBJ2-3; 9 positions match TRBD2. Per germline, CDR1 SGHNT and CDR2 YENEEA. The CDR3 has 14 residues. V was pared by 5 bases and J by 2 bases, with 2 bases of the junction left unmatched.

The J gene is TRBJ1-1, the V gene TRBV7-2; D unclear. From germline, CDR1 is SGHTA and CDR2 FQGNSA. The CDR3 spans 11 residues. The V end was cut by 0 bases, the J end by 4 bases, with 0 bases between. The CDR3 sequence is CASSLATEAFF. CDR3 sequence (DNA): TGTGCCAGCAGCTTAGCCACTGAAGCTTTCTTT.

This clone was detected once. This sequence joins TRBV12-3 or TRBV12-4 and TRBJ1-2, with D tentatively TRBD1 (6 bases). The V and J ends lost 4 bases and 5 bases respectively, with 11 bases between them. CDR3 length: 13 residues. CDR3 region: CASSYGRGYGYTF. The CDR3 bases are TGTGCCAGCAGTTACGGCAGGGGTTATGGCTACACCTTC.

This chain joins TRBV3-1 (or the pseudogene TRBV3-2) and TRBJ2-5; 10 bases line up with TRBD1. Germline CDR1 and CDR2: LGHDT and YNNKEL (reference sequence). The V gene end was trimmed by 1 base and the J gene end by 6 bases; junction bases not matched to a gene: 8. The CDR3 extends over 16 amino acids. DNA of the CDR3: TGTGCCAGCAGCCAAGCCGACAGGGGGCGCATGAAGACCCAGTACTTC. Translated, it gives CASSQADRGRMKTQYF.

V gene TRBV29-1 combines with J gene TRBJ1-1, with a possible D match to TRBD1 (5 bases). The germline CDR1 and CDR2 sequences are SQVTM and ANQGSEA. Deletions cut 3 bases from V and 9 bases from J, with 11 bases between. The CDR3 contains 11 residues. Here the CDR3 reads CSVERDAKAFF. The CDR3 nucleotides read TGCAGCGTTGAGAGGGACGCAAAAGCTTTCTTT.

With respect to this clone: The sample has other DNA sequences that encode this CDR3 too. The chain employs TRBV3-1 (or the pseudogene TRBV3-2) and TRBJ2-7; D unclear. This CDR3 contains 13 residues. V was pared by 6 bases and J by 6 bases, with 15 bases between. Germline lookup yields CDR1 LGHDT and CDR2 YNNKEL (reference sequence). The CDR3 DNA reads TGTGCCAGCAGTCTTGGACCACTTGGCGAGCAGTACTTC. Translating gives CASSLGPLGEQYF.

V usage is TRBV6-9 and J usage is TRBJ1-6, with D unresolved. The CDR3 has 15 amino acids. CDR1 is MNHGY and CDR2 is SVAAGI in the germline V gene. Between the trimmed V and J ends, which lost 7 bases and 4 bases, there was a span of 14 bases. The CDR3 spells CASTPVGRYNSPLHF. CDR3 DNA: TGTGCCAGCACACCCGTCGGGCGGTATAATTCACCCCTCCACTTT.

The chain links TRBV13 to TRBJ2-2; perhaps TRBD1 as D (5 bases). CDR3 length equals 14 residues. V lost 6 bases to trimming and J lost 4 bases, with 12 bases between them. Germline loops: CDR1 PRHDT, CDR2 FYEKMQ (reference sequence). The CDR3 DNA sequence: TGTGCCAGCAGTCGACAGATATCCACCGGGGAGCTGTTTTTT. It is translated as CASSRQISTGELFF.

This clone was recorded only once. This chain links TRBV6-2 or TRBV6-3 with TRBJ2-3, with no clear D. V lost 6 bases and J lost 2, with 15 bases in between. This CDR3 is 15 amino acids long. Germline CDR1 MNHEY, CDR2 SVGEGT. CDR3 region: CASSSAGDHTDTQYF. CDR3 DNA: TGTGCCAGCAGCTCAGCAGGAGACCACACAGATACGCAGTATTTT.

This sequence joins TRBV9 and TRBJ2-1; 9 nucleotides align to TRBD2. CDR1 and CDR2 from the germline V gene are SGDLS and YYNGEE. Unmatched junction bases numbered 12, after V lost 0 bases and J lost 5 bases. This CDR3 has 18 residues. CDR3 DNA: TGTGCCAGCAGCGTAGGAGTCGGTAGCGGGAGAATCGACAATGAGCAGTTCTTC. Its translation: CASSVGVGSGRIDNEQFF.

The chain carries TRBV20-1 and TRBJ2-5, with D perhaps TRBD1 (6 bases). The V end was cut by 3 bases, the J end by 2 bases, with 16 bases between. The length of the CDR3 is 15 residues. Germline CDR1 is DFQATT and CDR2 is SNEGSKA (reference sequence). The CDR3 here is CSASPQGQDQETQYF. CDR3 nucleotide sequence: TGCAGTGCTAGTCCCCAGGGGCAGGATCAAGAGACCCAGTACTTC.

This clone has a single count. The chain links TRBV18 to TRBJ2-7; 9 positions agree with TRBD1. J lost 3 bases, V lost 3 bases, and 3 bases had no gene match. The CDR3 runs 14 residues. Germline V gene sequence: CDR1 KGHSH, CDR2 LQKENI. The CDR3 region is CASSPSGQGYEQYF. The DNA of the CDR3 is TGTGCCAGCTCACCCTCGGGACAGGGCTACGAGCAGTACTTC.